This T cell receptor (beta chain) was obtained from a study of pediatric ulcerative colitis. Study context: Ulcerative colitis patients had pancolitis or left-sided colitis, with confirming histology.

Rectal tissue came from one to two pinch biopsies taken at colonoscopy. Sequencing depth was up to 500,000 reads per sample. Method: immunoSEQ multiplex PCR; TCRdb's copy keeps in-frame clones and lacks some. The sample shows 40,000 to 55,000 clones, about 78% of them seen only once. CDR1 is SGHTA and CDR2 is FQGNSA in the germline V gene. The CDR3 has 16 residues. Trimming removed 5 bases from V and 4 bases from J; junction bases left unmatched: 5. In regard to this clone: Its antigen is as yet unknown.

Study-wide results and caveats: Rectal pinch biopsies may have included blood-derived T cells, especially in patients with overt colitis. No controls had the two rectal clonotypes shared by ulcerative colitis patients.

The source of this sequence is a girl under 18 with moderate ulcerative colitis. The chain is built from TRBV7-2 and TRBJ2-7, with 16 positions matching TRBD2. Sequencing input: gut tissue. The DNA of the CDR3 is TGTGCCAGCAGCAAGGGACTAGCGGGAGGGCTGTACGAGCAGTACTTC. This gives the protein CASSKGLAGGLYEQYF.